The 9 T cell receptor beta chains given below trace back to one sample, sequenced in a study of blood T cell repertoires in COVID-19 (dated by TCRdb to 2018 to 2020). Library construction relied on the immunoSEQ multiplex PCR assay. TCRdb took this table from immuneACCESS and kept in-frame rearrangements with V and J called. Such tables lack part of the clones; where checked against another copy, unresolved V genes explain under half of the gap, and the rest is unexplained. The sample has about 140,000 clones on record, 84% of them singletons. The ten top clones hold 8.9% of the sample. Sequenced material: peripheral blood. Source of these receptors: a man aged 25-45 years with COVID-19, enrolled during active disease.

The V and J genes are TRBV7-8 and TRBJ1-1, with 7 bases lining up with TRBD1. V trimming: 3 bases; J trimming: 0 bases; junction bases outside the gene matches: 7. Germline lookup yields CDR1 SGHVS and CDR2 FQNEAQ. CDR3 size: 16 residues. CDR3 DNA sequence: TGTGCCAGCAGCTTGATGGGACAGAACATGAACACTGAAGCTTTCTTT. Translated, it gives CASSLMGQNMNTEAFF.

The chain has TRBV27 and TRBJ2-2, with D unresolved. CDR1 is MNHEY and CDR2 is SMNVEV in the germline V gene (reference sequence). The CDR3 totals 14 residues. V lost 4 bases, J lost 6 bases, and 12 bases lay in between. The CDR3 DNA reads as TGTGCCAGCAGTTCGGCAGGTCTGCCCGGGGAGCTGTTTTTT. Translated, it gives CASSSAGLPGELFF.

The chain recombines TRBV11-2 with TRBJ2-1; 7 positions agree with TRBD1. V trimming: 4 bases; J trimming: 4 bases; junction bases outside the gene matches: 7. This CDR3 has 15 amino acids. CDR1 and CDR2 (germline): SGHAT, FQNNGV. The CDR3 protein is CASSYTDRTYNEQFF. CDR3 DNA sequence: TGTGCCAGCAGCTATACGGACAGGACTTACAATGAGCAGTTCTTC.

This rearrangement joins TRBV15 to TRBJ2-7, with TRBD1 matching over 11 bases. The CDR3 sequence is 14 residues long. Germline V gives CDR1 LNHNV, CDR2 YYDKDF (reference sequence). After removal of 5 bases from V and 4 bases from J, the junction contained 4 bases not matched to a gene. The CDR3 loop reads CATSVGQGAYEQYF. CDR3 sequence (DNA): TGTGCCACCAGCGTCGGACAGGGGGCTTACGAGCAGTACTTC.

The chain carries TRBV7-9 and TRBJ2-1; TRBD2 might be the D (5 bases). Trimming shortened V by 0 bases and J by 0 bases, and 6 bases separated the two germline ends. This CDR3 comprises 15 residues. Looked up from germline, CDR1 is SEHNR and CDR2 is FQNEAQ (reference sequence). CDR3 nucleotide sequence: TGTGCCAGCAGCTTAGCAGGGAGCTCCTACAATGAGCAGTTCTTC. Its protein is CASSLAGSSYNEQFF.

J is TRBJ1-1 and V is TRBV6-5; D perhaps matches TRBD1 (6 bases). The germline V gene encodes CDR1 MNHEY and CDR2 SVGAGI. The CDR3 runs to 11 residues. V lost 10 bases and J lost 4, with 10 bases in between. The CDR3 spells CATRDTTEAFF. In DNA form, the CDR3 reads TGTGCCACTCGGGACACCACTGAAGCTTTCTTT.

This chain joins TRBV19 and TRBJ1-5, with 9 bases aligning to TRBD1. V was clipped by 7 bases and J by 0 bases; unmatched bases: 10. This CDR3 region has 17 residues. The germline V gene encodes CDR1 LNHDA and CDR2 SQIVND (reference sequence). This CDR3 is CASTQLTGGPSNQPQHF. DNA of the CDR3: TGTGCCAGTACCCAATTGACAGGGGGACCTAGCAATCAGCCCCAGCATTTT. The full variable domain, with the rest looked up from reference TRBV19 and TRBJ1-5, is DGGITQSPKYLFRKEGQNVTLSCEQNLNHDAMYWYRQDPGQGLRLIYYSQIVNDFQKGDIAEGYSVSREKKESFPLTVTSAQKNPTAFYLCASTQLTGGPSNQPQHFGDGTRLSIL.

This sequence joins TRBV27 and TRBJ1-1, with TRBD1 as a possible D gene (6 bases). Trimming removed 5 bases from V and 1 base from J, with 8 bases in between. The CDR3 runs 13 residues. Per the germline V gene, CDR1 is MNHEY and CDR2 is SMNVEV (reference sequence). CDR3 region: CASSQGTNTEAFF. In nucleotides, the CDR3 is TGTGCCAGCAGTCAGGGGACGAACACTGAAGCTTTCTTT.

The chain couples TRBV6-5 to TRBJ2-3, with 11 positions matching TRBD1. Per the germline V gene, CDR1 is MNHEY and CDR2 is SVGAGI. There are 15 residues in the CDR3. The junction had 6 bases not matched to a gene; V was cut back by 6 bases and J by 4 bases. CDR3 loop: CASSSGTGGSDTQYF. CDR3 DNA: TGTGCCAGCAGCTCCGGGACAGGGGGTTCAGATACGCAGTATTTT.